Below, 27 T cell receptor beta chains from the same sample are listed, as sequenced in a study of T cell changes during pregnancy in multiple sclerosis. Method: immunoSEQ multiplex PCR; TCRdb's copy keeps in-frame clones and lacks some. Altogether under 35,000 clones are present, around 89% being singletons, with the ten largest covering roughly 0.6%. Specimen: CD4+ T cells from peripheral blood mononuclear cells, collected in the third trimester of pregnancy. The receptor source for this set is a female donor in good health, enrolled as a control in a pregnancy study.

In DNA, the CDR3 is TGTGCCAGTAACGAATTTTACCCCGGGGGATCCAAAAACATTCAGTACTTC. As protein: CASNEFYPGGSKNIQYF. The chain uses TRBV19 and TRBJ2-4; D may be TRBD2 (6 bases). The germline gives CDR1 LNHDA, CDR2 SQIVND (reference sequence). This CDR3 has 17 residues. V was trimmed by 7 bases and J by 2 bases, leaving 21 bases between them.

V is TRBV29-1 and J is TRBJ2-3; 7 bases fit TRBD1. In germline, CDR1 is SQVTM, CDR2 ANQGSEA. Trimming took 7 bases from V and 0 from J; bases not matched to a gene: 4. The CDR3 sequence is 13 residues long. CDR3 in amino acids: CSADRTSTDTQYF. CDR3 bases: TGCAGCGCGGACAGGACTAGCACAGATACGCAGTATTTT.

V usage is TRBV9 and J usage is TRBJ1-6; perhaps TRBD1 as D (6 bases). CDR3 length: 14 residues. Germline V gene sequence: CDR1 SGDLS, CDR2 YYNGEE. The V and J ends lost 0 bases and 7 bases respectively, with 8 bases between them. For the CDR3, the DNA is TGTGCCAGCAGCGTAGGGGACACGAATTCACCCCTCCACTTT. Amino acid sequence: CASSVGDTNSPLHF.

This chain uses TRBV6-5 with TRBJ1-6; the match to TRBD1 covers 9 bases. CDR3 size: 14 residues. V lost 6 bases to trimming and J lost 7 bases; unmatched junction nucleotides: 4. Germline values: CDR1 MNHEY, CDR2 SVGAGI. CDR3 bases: TGTGCCAGCAGAGGGACAGGGCGCAATTCACCCCTCCACTTT. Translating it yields CASRGTGRNSPLHF.

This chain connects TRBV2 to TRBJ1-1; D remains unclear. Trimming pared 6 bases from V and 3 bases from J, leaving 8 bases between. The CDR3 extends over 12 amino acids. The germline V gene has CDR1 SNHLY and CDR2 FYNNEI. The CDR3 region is CASRAGYTEAFF. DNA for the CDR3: TGTGCCAGCAGAGCGGGTTACACTGAAGCTTTCTTT.

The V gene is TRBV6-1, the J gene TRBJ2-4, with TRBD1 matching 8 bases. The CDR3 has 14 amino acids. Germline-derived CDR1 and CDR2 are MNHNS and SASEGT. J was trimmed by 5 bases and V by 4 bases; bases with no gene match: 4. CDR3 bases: TGTGCCAGCAGTGTAGACAGGGGCGAAAACATTCAGTACTTC. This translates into CASSVDRGENIQYF.

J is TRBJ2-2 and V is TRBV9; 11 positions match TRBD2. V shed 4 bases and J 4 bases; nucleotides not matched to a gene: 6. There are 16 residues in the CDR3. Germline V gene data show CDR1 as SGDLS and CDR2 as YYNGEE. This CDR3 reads CASSYVAGGITGELFF. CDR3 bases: TGTGCCAGCAGCTATGTAGCGGGAGGGATCACCGGGGAGCTGTTTTTT.

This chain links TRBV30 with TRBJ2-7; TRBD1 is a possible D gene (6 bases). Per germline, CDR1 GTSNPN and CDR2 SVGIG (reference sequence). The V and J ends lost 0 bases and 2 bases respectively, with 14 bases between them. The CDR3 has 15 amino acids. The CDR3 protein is CAWSVKAGVPYEQYF. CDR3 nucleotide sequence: TGTGCCTGGAGTGTAAAGGCAGGGGTGCCCTACGAGCAGTACTTC.

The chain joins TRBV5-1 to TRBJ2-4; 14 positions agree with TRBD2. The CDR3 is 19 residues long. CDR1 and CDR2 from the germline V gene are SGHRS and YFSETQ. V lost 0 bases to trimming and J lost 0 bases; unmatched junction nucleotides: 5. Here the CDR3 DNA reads TGCGCCAGCAGCTTGGACGGGACTAGCGGGGGAGTAGCCAAAAACATTCAGTACTTC. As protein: CASSLDGTSGGVAKNIQYF.

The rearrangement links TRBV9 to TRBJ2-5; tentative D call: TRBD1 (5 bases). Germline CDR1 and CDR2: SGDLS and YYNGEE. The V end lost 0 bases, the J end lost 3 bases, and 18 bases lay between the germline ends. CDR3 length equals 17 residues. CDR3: CASSVESRAYEKETQYF. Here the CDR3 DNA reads TGTGCCAGCAGCGTAGAGTCCAGGGCCTATGAAAAAGAGACCCAGTACTTC.

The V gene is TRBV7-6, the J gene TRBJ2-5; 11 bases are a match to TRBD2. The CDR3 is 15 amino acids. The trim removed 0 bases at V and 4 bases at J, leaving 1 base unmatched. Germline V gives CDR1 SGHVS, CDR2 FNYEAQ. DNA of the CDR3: TGTGCCAGCAGCTTAGCCCTAGCGGGGGGAGAGACCCAGTACTTC. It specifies CASSLALAGGETQYF.

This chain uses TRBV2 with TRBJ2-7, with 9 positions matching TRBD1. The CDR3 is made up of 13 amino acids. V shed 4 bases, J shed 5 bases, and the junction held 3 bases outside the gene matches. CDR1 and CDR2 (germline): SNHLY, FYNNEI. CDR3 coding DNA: TGTGCCAGCAGTGCGCGGGACAGGGACGAGCAGTACTTC. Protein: CASSARDRDEQYF. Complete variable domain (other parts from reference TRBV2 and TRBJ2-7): EPEVTQTPSHQVTQMGQEVILRCVPISNHLYFYWYRQILGQKVEFLVSFYNNEISEKSEIFDDQFSVERPDGSNFTLKIRSTKLEDSAMYFCASSARDRDEQYFGPGTRLTVT.

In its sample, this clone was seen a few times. The CDR3: CASSLGQRNYNEQFF. CDR3 nucleotides: TGTGCCAGCAGCTTAGGCCAGCGGAACTACAATGAGCAGTTCTTC. The gene calls are TRBV7-2 and TRBJ2-1, with TRBD2 as a possible D gene (5 bases). CDR3 size: 15 residues. CDR1 and CDR2 from the germline V gene are SGHTA and FQGNSA. Between the trimmed V and J ends, which lost 1 base and 3 bases, there was a span of 10 bases. The entire variable domain, with the rest obtained from reference TRBV7-2 and TRBJ2-1, is as follows: GAGVSQSPSNKVTEKGKDVELRCDPISGHTALYWYRQSLGQGLEFLIYFQGNSAPDKSGLPSDRFSAERTGGSVSTLTIQRTQQEDSAVYLCASSLGQRNYNEQFFGPGTRLTVL.

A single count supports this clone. CDR3 coding DNA: TGTGCCAGCAGCTCCTTAGCGGGATACTCCTACAATGAGCAGTTCTTC. It encodes CASSSLAGYSYNEQFF. The J gene is TRBJ2-1, the V gene TRBV7-9; 8 nucleotides line up with TRBD2. This CDR3 contains 16 residues. V shed 4 bases and J 0 bases; nucleotides not matched to a gene: 5. Looked up from germline, CDR1 is SEHNR and CDR2 is FQNEAQ (reference sequence).

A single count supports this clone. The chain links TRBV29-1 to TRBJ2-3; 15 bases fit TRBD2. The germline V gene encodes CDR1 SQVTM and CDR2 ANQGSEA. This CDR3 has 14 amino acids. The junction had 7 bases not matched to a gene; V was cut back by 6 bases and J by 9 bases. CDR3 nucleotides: TGCAGCGTCCCCGGACTAGCGGGGGGGAAAACGCAGTATTTT. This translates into CSVPGLAGGKTQYF.

The CDR3 nucleotides are TGTGCCAGCAGATCTACGACAGGGGGCAAGATCACTGAAGCTTTCTTT. Its protein product is CASRSTTGGKITEAFF. The chain carries TRBV7-2 and TRBJ1-1; TRBD1 agrees at 10 bases. Germline-derived CDR1 and CDR2 are SGHTA and FQGNSA. The CDR3 spans 16 residues. V shed 6 bases and J 4 bases; nucleotides not matched to a gene: 11. The whole variable domain, filled in from reference TRBV7-2 and TRBJ1-1, reads GAGVSQSPSNKVTEKGKDVELRCDPISGHTALYWYRQSLGQGLEFLIYFQGNSAPDKSGLPSDRFSAERTGGSVSTLTIQRTQQEDSAVYLCASRSTTGGKITEAFFGQGTRLTVV.

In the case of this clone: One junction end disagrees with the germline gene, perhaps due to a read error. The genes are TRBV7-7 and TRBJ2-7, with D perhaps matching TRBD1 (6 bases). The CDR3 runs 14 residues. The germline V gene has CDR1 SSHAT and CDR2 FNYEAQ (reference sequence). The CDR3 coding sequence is TGTGCTAGCAGCCGGGACATGGGCTCCTACGAGCAGTACTTC. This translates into CASSRDMGSYEQYF.

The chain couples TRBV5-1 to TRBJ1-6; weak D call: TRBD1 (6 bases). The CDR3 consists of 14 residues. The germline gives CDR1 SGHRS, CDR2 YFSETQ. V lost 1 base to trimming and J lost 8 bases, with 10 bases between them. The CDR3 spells CASSLRSGDSPLHF. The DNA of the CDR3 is TGCGCCAGCAGCTTGCGGTCAGGGGATTCACCCCTCCACTTT.

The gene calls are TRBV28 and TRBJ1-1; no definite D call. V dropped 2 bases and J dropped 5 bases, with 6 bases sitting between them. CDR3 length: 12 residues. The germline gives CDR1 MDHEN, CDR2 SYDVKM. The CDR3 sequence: CASSLLKTEAFF. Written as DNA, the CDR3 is TGTGCCAGCAGTTTACTTAAAACTGAAGCTTTCTTT.

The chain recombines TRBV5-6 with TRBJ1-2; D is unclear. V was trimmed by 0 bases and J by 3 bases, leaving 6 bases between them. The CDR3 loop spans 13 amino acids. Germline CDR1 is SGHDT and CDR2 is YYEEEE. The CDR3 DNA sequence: TGTGCCAGCAGCTTGGTGGCGGACTATGGCTACACCTTC. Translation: CASSLVADYGYTF.

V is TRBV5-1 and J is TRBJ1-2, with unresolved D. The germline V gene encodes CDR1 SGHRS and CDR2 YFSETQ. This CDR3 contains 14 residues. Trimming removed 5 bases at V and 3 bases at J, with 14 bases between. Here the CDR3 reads CASSRGDFDYGYTF. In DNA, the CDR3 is TGCGCCAGCAGTCGGGGTGATTTCGACTATGGCTACACCTTC.

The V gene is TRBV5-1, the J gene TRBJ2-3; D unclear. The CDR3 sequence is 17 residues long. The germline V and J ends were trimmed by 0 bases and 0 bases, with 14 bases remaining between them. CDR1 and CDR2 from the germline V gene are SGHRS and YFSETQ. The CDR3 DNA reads TGCGCCAGCAGCTTGGGGTTCACGCAGGCTAGCACAGATACGCAGTATTTT. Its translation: CASSLGFTQASTDTQYF.

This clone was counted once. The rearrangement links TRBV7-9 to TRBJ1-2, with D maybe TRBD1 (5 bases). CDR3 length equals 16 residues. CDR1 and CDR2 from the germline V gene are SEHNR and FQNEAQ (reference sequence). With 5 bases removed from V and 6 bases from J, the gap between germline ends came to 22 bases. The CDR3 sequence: CASSPSLGQGGNGYTF. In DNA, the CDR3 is TGTGCCAGCAGCCCATCCCTCGGGCAGGGAGGAAATGGCTACACCTTC.

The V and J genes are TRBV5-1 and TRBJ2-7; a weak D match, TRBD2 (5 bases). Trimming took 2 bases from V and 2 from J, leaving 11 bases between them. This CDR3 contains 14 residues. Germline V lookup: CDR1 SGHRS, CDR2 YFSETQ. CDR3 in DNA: TGCGCCAGCAGCTTTGAACGAGGGCCCTACGAGCAGTACTTC. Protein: CASSFERGPYEQYF.

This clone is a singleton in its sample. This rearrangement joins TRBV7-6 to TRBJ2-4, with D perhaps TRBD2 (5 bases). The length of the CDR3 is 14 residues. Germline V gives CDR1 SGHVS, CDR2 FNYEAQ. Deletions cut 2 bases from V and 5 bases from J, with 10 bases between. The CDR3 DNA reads TGTGCCAGCAGCTTACTAGCCGGTCAAAACATTCAGTACTTC. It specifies CASSLLAGQNIQYF.

The CDR3 region is CASSVEGYEAFF. CDR3 sequence (DNA): TGTGCCAGCAGCGTAGAGGGGTATGAAGCTTTCTTT. This chain joins TRBV9 and TRBJ1-1, with D perhaps TRBD1 (5 bases). V lost 0 bases, J lost 7 bases, and 7 bases lay in between. Germline loops: CDR1 SGDLS, CDR2 YYNGEE. This CDR3 region has 12 residues.

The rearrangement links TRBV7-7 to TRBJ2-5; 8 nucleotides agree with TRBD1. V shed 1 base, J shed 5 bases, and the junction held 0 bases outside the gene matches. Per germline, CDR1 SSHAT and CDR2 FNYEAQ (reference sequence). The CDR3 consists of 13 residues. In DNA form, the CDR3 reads TGTGCCAGCAGCTTAGACAGGGGGGAGACCCAGTACTTC. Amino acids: CASSLDRGETQYF. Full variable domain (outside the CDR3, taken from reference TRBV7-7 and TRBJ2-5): GAGVSQSPRYKVTKRGQDVTLRCDPISSHATLYWYQQALGQGPEFLTYFNYEAQPDKSGLPSDRFSAERPEGSISTLTIQRTEQRDSAMYRCASSLDRGETQYFGPGTRLLVL.